Given below is one TCR beta chain in context. What it binds is not known. The PCR ran on 60 Vbeta and 13 Jbeta primers. Some clones are missing from TCRdb's copy, which holds only in-frame ones; the method was immunoSEQ multiplex PCR. The table includes fewer than 250,000 clones, 82% detected once. V dropped 6 bases and J dropped 4; count of bases not matched to a gene: 3. The CDR3 covers 13 residues. Per germline, CDR1 MNHEY and CDR2 SVGAGI. The data stem from a study of cytomegalovirus exposure and HLA in healthy donors. Findings of the study overall: Segments of the TCR beta V type were, in most cases, productive about 90% or about 30% of the time in an earlier analysis. Upon later analysis, HLA-associated TCR beta chains proved more clonally expanded than other, equally common chains. Rarity held for most TCR sequences, but there were some public TCRs that occurred in many donors.

Source material: PBMCs. The chain has TRBV6-5 and TRBJ1-3; 7 bases align to TRBD1. The sequence came from a man aged 40-49 years in good health and CMV-seropositive. Here the CDR3 reads CASRQGVGNTIYF. CDR3 DNA: TGTGCCAGCAGGCAGGGGGTAGGAAACACCATATATTTT.